The clone carrying this T cell receptor (beta chain) is deemed medium-sized. Treg sorting used a CD4+CD25+CD127-/low gate. Adaptor-ligated barcode primers were used to amplify TRBV12-4/TRBJ1-2 clonotypes. TCRdb ran MiXCR on the multiplex PCR reads and lists one entry per CDR3 protein. The table lists 2,200 or so distinct CDR3 sequences, 0.85% to 1.2% of them singletons. This CDR3 is 13 amino acids long. V was cut by 3 bases and J by 7 bases, with 12 bases left in between. The source of this sequence is a female donor with breast cancer. V usage is TRBV12-3 or TRBV12-4 and J usage is TRBJ1-2, with unresolved D. Sequencing input: tumor-infiltrating Tregs sorted from the breast tumor. Here the CDR3 reads CASSFPELSGYTF. For the CDR3, the DNA is TGTGCCAGCAGTTTCCCCGAGCTTTCTGGCTACACCTTC.